One sample yielded the 11 T cell receptor beta chains listed below, sequenced in a study of T cell changes during pregnancy in multiple sclerosis. The repertoire was sequenced with immunoSEQ multiplex PCR; TCRdb's copy has only in-frame clones and lacks some. Of approximately 39,000 clones listed, 80% to 95% are singletons. Input material: PBMCs (not recorded whether the cells were cultured). The receptors derive from a female donor with multiple sclerosis, enrolled in a pregnancy study.

This clone was recorded only once. The chain joins TRBV7-2 to TRBJ2-7, with TRBD2 matching 7 bases. V lost 1 base, J lost 6 bases, and 6 bases stayed unmatched. This CDR3 is built from 14 residues. Germline lookup yields CDR1 SGHTA and CDR2 FQGNSA. CDR3 DNA: TGTGCCAGCAGCTTAGTTGGCGGGGGAGCCGAGCAGTACTTC. Residues: CASSLVGGGAEQYF. The variable domain in full, completed from reference TRBV7-2 and TRBJ2-7, reads GAGVSQSPSNKVTEKGKDVELRCDPISGHTALYWYRQSLGQGLEFLIYFQGNSAPDKSGLPSDRFSAERTGGSVSTLTIQRTQQEDSAVYLCASSLVGGGAEQYFGPGTRLTVT.

The chain couples TRBV6-5 to TRBJ2-3; no firm D call. The CDR3 is made up of 15 amino acids. Trimming left V 3 bases short and J 4 bases short, with 14 bases between. Germline CDR1 and CDR2: MNHEY and SVGAGI. Here the CDR3 DNA reads TGTGCCAGCAGTTATGGAACTTCCTTTCCAGATACGCAGTATTTT. Its protein is CASSYGTSFPDTQYF.

The chain is built from TRBV10-3 and TRBJ2-7; possibly TRBD1 for D (6 bases). CDR3 length: 12 amino acids. From germline, CDR1 is ENHRY and CDR2 SYGVKD. Trimming removed 4 bases from V and 6 bases from J, with 10 bases in between. Written as DNA, the CDR3 is TGTGCCATCAGTGTTTCAGGGGTCGAGCAGTACTTC. Encoded protein: CAISVSGVEQYF.

The V gene is TRBV12-5, the J gene TRBJ1-1; 7 bases are a match to TRBD1. V lost 1 base, J lost 11 bases, and 10 bases stayed unmatched. The CDR3 contains 14 residues. In germline, CDR1 is LGHNT, CDR2 FRNRAP. CDR3 in DNA: TGTGCTAGTGGTTTGGGGGGGACAGCCGGGAACGCTTTCTTT. It encodes CASGLGGTAGNAFF.

CDR3 DNA: TGTGCCTGGAGTGTTTCGGGGGTTTACAATGAGCAGTTCTTC. Protein: CAWSVSGVYNEQFF. The chain combines TRBV30 with TRBJ2-1; D is perhaps TRBD2 (6 bases). This CDR3 contains 14 residues. Trimming left V 0 bases short and J 4 bases short, with 10 bases between. Germline CDR1 reads GTSNPN; CDR2 reads SVGIG (reference sequence).

The chain has TRBV5-1 and TRBJ1-1; D remains ambiguous. Germline V gene data show CDR1 as SGHRS and CDR2 as YFSETQ. V shed 0 bases and J shed 4 bases, with 13 bases lying between them. The CDR3 loop spans 15 amino acids. The CDR3 nucleotides read TGCGCCAGCAGCTTGGCCGGAGAGGGAGGCACTGAAGCTTTCTTT. This codes for CASSLAGEGGTEAFF.

Here the CDR3 reads CASSSPDWLPEETQYF. CDR3 nucleotides: TGTGCCAGCAGCTCGCCGGACTGGCTGCCGGAGGAGACCCAGTACTTC. The chain uses TRBV7-8 and TRBJ2-5; D is possibly TRBD2 (5 bases). There are 16 residues in the CDR3. Germline CDR1 reads SGHVS; CDR2 reads FQNEAQ. The V and J ends lost 4 bases and 5 bases respectively, with 20 bases between them.

The V call is TRBV25-1, the J call TRBJ1-1; 7 bases are shared with TRBD1. Losses at the gene ends were 3 bases for V and 2 bases for J; bases not matched to a gene: 6. CDR1 is MGHDK, CDR2 SYGVNS, per germline. The CDR3 is 15 residues long. Here the CDR3 reads CASSEPGQVNTEAFF. For the CDR3, the DNA is TGTGCCAGCAGTGAGCCTGGACAGGTAAACACTGAAGCTTTCTTT.

Here the CDR3 reads CASSLGGGSYNEQFF. The CDR3 DNA reads TGCGCCAGCAGCTTGGGCGGGGGCTCCTACAATGAGCAGTTCTTC. The V and J genes are TRBV5-1 and TRBJ2-1; 7 bases match TRBD2. Trimming at V came to 0 bases and at J to 0 bases, leaving 0 bases not matched to a gene. The CDR3 is made up of 15 amino acids. Germline lookup yields CDR1 SGHRS and CDR2 YFSETQ.

The chain is built from TRBV9 and TRBJ1-5; 9 nucleotides match TRBD1. The CDR3 loop spans 14 amino acids. Looked up from germline, CDR1 is SGDLS and CDR2 is YYNGEE. J lost 4 bases, V lost 3 bases, and 2 bases had no gene match. CDR3 bases: TGTGCCAGCAGCGAACAGGGGGCTAATCAGCCCCAGCATTTT. Translating gives CASSEQGANQPQHF.

The chain recombines TRBV4-1 with TRBJ2-1; 15 nucleotides match TRBD2. This CDR3 region has 19 residues. V dropped 4 bases and J dropped 2; count of bases not matched to a gene: 9. The germline CDR1 and CDR2 sequences are MGHRA and YSYEKL. The CDR3 is CASSPHGLAGGQTYNEQFF. In DNA form, the CDR3 reads TGCGCCAGCAGCCCCCACGGACTAGCGGGAGGGCAGACCTACAATGAGCAGTTCTTC.